This record covers a single TCR beta chain. Its antigen is as yet unknown. The sample carries other DNA sequences with the same CDR3. The entry originates in a study of cytomegalovirus exposure and HLA in healthy donors. Both 60 Vbeta primers and 13 Jbeta primers went into the PCR. Libraries were prepared by immunoSEQ multiplex PCR; TCRdb keeps only in-frame clonotypes and omits some of them. The sample yields some 140,000 clones, roughly 70% seen once. V was clipped by 1 base and J by 2 bases, with 6 bases between them. Germline loops: CDR1 LNHDA, CDR2 SQIVND (reference sequence). There are 15 residues in the CDR3. General study findings and limits: Data from an earlier analysis indicated that most TCR beta V segments were productive either about 87% or about 30% of the time. Information on immune exposure was restricted to one variable (CMV serostatus).

Sample: PBMCs. The chain joins TRBV19 to TRBJ2-6, with a possible D match to TRBD2 (5 bases). This sequence originates from a man aged 30-40 years in good health and CMV-seronegative. The DNA for the CDR3 is TGTGCCAGTAGTATAGTGGGAGCTGGGGCCAACGTCCTGACTTTC. As protein: CASSIVGAGANVLTF.